The clone carrying this TCR beta chain occurred a few times. Its specificity is not known. Deletions cut 3 bases from V and 6 bases from J, with 15 bases between. The CDR3 loop spans 15 amino acids. Germline assignment: CDR1 MGHDK and CDR2 SYGVNS. The source of the sample is a study of beta chain features in type 1 diabetes. Regarding the study as a whole: Shorter TCRB CDR3s, moderately but significantly so, marked every one of the four CD4+ subsets in Type 1 diabetes patients.

Expressed TCRB transcripts were sequenced, since all the RNA that had been isolated was reverse transcribed. Libraries were prepared by immunoSEQ multiplex PCR; TCRdb keeps only in-frame clonotypes and omits some of them. The sample shows 640,000 or so clones, around 15% of them seen only once. The TCR sequence derives from a man between 18 and 29 years old with type 1 diabetes. The V and J genes are TRBV25-1 and TRBJ1-5; maybe TRBD1 (6 bases). The sequenced sample was naive CD4+ T cells from blood. The CDR3 sequence is CASSDGQGLAQPQHF. CDR3 nucleotides: TGTGCCAGCAGTGACGGCCAGGGGCTCGCTCAGCCCCAGCATTTT.